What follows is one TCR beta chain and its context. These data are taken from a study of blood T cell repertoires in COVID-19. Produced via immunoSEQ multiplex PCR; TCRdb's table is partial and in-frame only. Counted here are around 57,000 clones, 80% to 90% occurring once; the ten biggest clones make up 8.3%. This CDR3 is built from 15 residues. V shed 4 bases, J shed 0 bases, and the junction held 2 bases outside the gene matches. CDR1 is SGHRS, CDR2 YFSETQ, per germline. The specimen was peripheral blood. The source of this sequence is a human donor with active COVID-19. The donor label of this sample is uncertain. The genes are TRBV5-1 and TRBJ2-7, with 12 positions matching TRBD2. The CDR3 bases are TGCGCCAGCAGCCAGACTAGCGGGAGCTCCTACGAGCAGTACTTC. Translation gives CASSQTSGSSYEQYF.